The present T cell receptor (beta chain) was sequenced within a study of early stage breast cancer tumors. The trim removed 7 bases at V and 7 bases at J, leaving 13 bases unmatched. The length of the CDR3 is 15 residues. Germline V gene lookup returns CDR1 SNHLY and CDR2 FYNNEI. A remark on this clone: Antigen: not known.

Study-level findings and limits: In about 90% of the 16 patients, blood comparison separated tumor from normal breast. Compared with adjacent normal breast, tumors showed around 2.7-fold denser, more clonal T cells.

Each sample had two DNA replicates, about 0.5 ug blood or roughly 1.5 ug tissue. The data were produced by immunoSEQ multiplex PCR, yet TCRdb's version contains in-frame clones alone and is incomplete. The table records 50,000 or so clones, approximately 80% of them present only once. The TCR comes from a person aged 45 to 59 with breast cancer. The V gene is TRBV2, the J gene TRBJ2-7, with 10 bases identical to TRBD2. The specimen sequenced was blood. CDR3 nucleotide sequence: TGTGCCAGCAAGTATCTAGCGGGAGATGGAGGGGAGCAGTACTTC. Translating gives CASKYLAGDGGEQYF. The variable domain in full, completed from reference TRBV2 and TRBJ2-7, reads EPEVTQTPSHQVTQMGQEVILRCVPISNHLYFYWYRQILGQKVEFLVSFYNNEISEKSEIFDDQFSVERPDGSNFTLKIRSTKLEDSAMYFCASKYLAGDGGEQYFGPGTRLTVT.